These T cell receptor beta chains were read from a single sample in a study of T cells in Graves' hyperthyroidism and ophthalmopathy. TCRdb re-derived calls from the multiplex PCR reads in MiXCR, one entry per CDR3 protein. The data hold roughly 380,000 distinct CDR3 sequences, with less than 15% observed a single time. Sequencing used blood. The source is a young man with Graves' hyperthyroidism that later progressed to Graves' ophthalmopathy. Each CDR3 is given with its conserved first and last residue. A D gene is named only where the DNA matches it firmly. Size is stated for part of the rows, as once, few or many counts, or as a class when the clone is expanded.

v_call,j_call,d_call,clone_size,cdr3_aa,cdr3_nt
TRBV30,TRBJ2-2,NA,once,CAWSANRVAGELFF,TGTGCCTGGAGTGCCAACAGGGTAGCCGGGGAGCTGTTTTTT
TRBV29-1,TRBJ2-1,NA,many,CSVDGGVAYNEQFF,TGCAGCGTTGACGGCGGGGTAGCCTACAATGAGCAGTTCTTC
TRBV5-8,TRBJ2-1,TRBD2,few,CASSLWDGGSLISYEQFF,TGTGCCAGCAGCTTGTGGGACGGGGGGAGTTTGATTTCCTATGAGCAGTTCTTC
TRBV3-1,TRBJ1-1,TRBD1,NA,CASSQIAGTGEMNAEAFF,TGTGCCAGCAGCCAAATCGCCGGGACAGGGGAGATGAACGCTGAAGCTTTCTTT
TRBV6-1,TRBJ1-1,NA,NA,CASSEGPGTEAFF,TGTGCCAGCAGTGAGGGCCCGGGAACTGAAGCTTTCTTT
TRBV6-1,TRBJ1-5,NA,NA,CASSPWREVPQHF,TGTGCCAGCAGCCCCTGGAGGGAAGTACCCCAGCATTTT
TRBV6-2/TRBV6-3,TRBJ2-1,NA,NA,CASMRSYNEQFF,TGTGCCAGCATGAGGTCCTACAATGAGCAGTTCTTC
TRBV11-2,TRBJ2-7,NA,many,CASSLDRLKDGQYF,TGTGCCAGCAGCTTAGATCGACTCAAGGATGGGCAGTACTTC
TRBV7-2,TRBJ1-3,NA,NA,CASSSQTETESSGNTIYF,TGTGCCAGCAGCTCACAAACAGAAACAGAGAGCTCTGGAAACACCATATATTTT
TRBV11-3,TRBJ1-1,TRBD1,many,CASRSRDRGAGTEAFF,TGTGCCAGCAGGTCCAGGGACAGGGGGGCCGGGACTGAAGCTTTCTTT
TRBV7-9,TRBJ1-2,NA,many,CASSLAGANYGYTF,TGTGCCAGCAGCTTGGCAGGAGCTAACTATGGCTACACCTTC
TRBV6-1,TRBJ2-2,NA,few,CASRLLGRTGELFF,TGTGCCAGCAGACTACTAGGGAGGACCGGGGAGCTGTTTTTT
TRBV5-1,TRBJ2-2,NA,NA,CASSIRGTTGELFF,TGCGCCAGCAGCATCAGGGGTACCACCGGGGAGCTGTTTTTT
TRBV6-1,TRBJ1-4,TRBD1,NA,CASRRTGANEKLFF,TGTGCCAGCAGGCGGACAGGGGCTAATGAAAAACTGTTTTTT
TRBV5-5,TRBJ2-3,NA,NA,CASSLRGFGADTQYF,TGTGCCAGCAGCTTGAGGGGTTTCGGAGCAGATACGCAGTATTTT
TRBV7-9,TRBJ1-5,NA,few,CASSGENQPQHF,TGTGCCAGCAGCGGGGAGAATCAGCCCCAGCATTTT
TRBV7-9,TRBJ2-7,NA,many,CASSSGMLSYEQYF,TGTGCCAGCAGCTCCGGGATGCTGTCTTACGAGCAGTACTTC
TRBV20-1,TRBJ1-2,NA,few,CSGSRGMKGYYGYTF,TGCAGTGGGAGTAGGGGAATGAAAGGCTACTATGGCTACACCTTC
TRBV28,TRBJ1-1,NA,many,CASSFLDSFVSNTEAFF,TGTGCCAGCAGTTTCCTCGACAGTTTTGTTTCGAACACTGAAGCTTTCTTT
TRBV10-2,TRBJ2-1,TRBD2,many,CASSDLSGGAYNEQFF,TGCGCCAGCAGTGACCTTAGCGGGGGCGCGTACAATGAGCAGTTCTTC
TRBV11-3,TRBJ1-4,NA,many,CASSLRWGKLFF,TGTGCCAGCAGCTTAAGATGGGGAAAACTGTTTTTT
TRBV20-1,TRBJ2-5,NA,few,CSASTSDDVETQYF,TGCAGTGCTTCGACGAGCGACGACGTGGAGACCCAGTACTTC
TRBV4-1,TRBJ2-3,NA,NA,CASSPGDNTDTQYF,TGCGCCAGCAGCCCCGGGGACAACACAGATACGCAGTATTTT
TRBV11-2,TRBJ2-1,NA,many,CASSLGPAGSYNEQFF,TGTGCCAGCAGCTTAGGGCCGGCGGGGTCGTACAATGAGCAGTTCTTC
TRBV5-5,TRBJ2-5,TRBD2,many,CASSFGGGRQETQYF,TGTGCCAGCAGCTTCGGCGGGGGGCGGCAAGAGACCCAGTACTTC
TRBV6-6,TRBJ1-2,NA,many,CASSYSRGGGYTF,TGTGCCAGCAGTTACTCGAGGGGAGGGGGCTACACCTTC
TRBV10-2,TRBJ2-7,TRBD1,NA,CASRGGAPGTGGFYEQYF,TGCGCCAGTCGTGGGGGAGCCCCCGGGACAGGGGGATTTTACGAGCAGTACTTC
TRBV12-3/TRBV12-4,TRBJ2-5,TRBD2,many,CASTQGLAGEGETQYF,TGTGCCAGCACCCAGGGACTAGCGGGGGAGGGGGAGACCCAGTACTTC
TRBV4-1,TRBJ2-7,NA,NA,CASSQGGQRPYEQYF,TGCGCCAGCAGCCAAGGTGGACAGCGTCCCTACGAGCAGTACTTC
TRBV19,TRBJ2-1,TRBD2,few,CASTRTVAGGGEQFF,TGTGCCAGTACCCGTACGGTAGCGGGGGGCGGGGAGCAGTTCTTC
TRBV24-1,TRBJ2-7,TRBD1,many,CATGTGGSYEQYF,TGTGCCACCGGGACAGGGGGCTCCTACGAGCAGTACTTC
TRBV28,TRBJ1-1,NA,many,CASSLTVNTEAFF,TGTGCCAGCAGTCTCACAGTGAACACTGAAGCTTTCTTT
TRBV20-1,TRBJ1-6,TRBD1,many,CSAQGQLDSPLHF,TGCAGTGCGCAGGGACAGCTCGATTCACCCCTCCACTTT
TRBV12-5,TRBJ2-2,TRBD2,many,CASGFSLLGSSGGENTGELFF,TGTGCTAGTGGTTTCTCCCTGTTAGGATCTAGCGGGGGTGAGAACACCGGGGAGCTGTTTTTT
TRBV5-1,TRBJ2-5,TRBD2,few,CASRTFRTSGGSETQYF,TGCGCCAGCAGAACCTTTCGCACTAGCGGGGGGTCTGAGACCCAGTACTTC
TRBV2,TRBJ1-4,NA,many,CASSDAATWQGEKLFF,TGTGCCAGCAGTGACGCGGCAACCTGGCAGGGTGAAAAACTGTTTTTT
TRBV12-5,TRBJ2-3,TRBD2,few,CASGLVLGTSGSTDTQYF,TGTGCTAGTGGTTTGGTCCTCGGGACTAGCGGGAGCACAGATACGCAGTATTTT
TRBV5-1,TRBJ1-5,NA,many,CASSATGTQPQHF,TGCGCCAGCAGCGCAACAGGGACACAGCCCCAGCATTTT
TRBV7-8,TRBJ2-7,NA,many,CASSPGLNSYEQYF,TGTGCCAGCAGCCCGGGACTCAACTCCTACGAGCAGTACTTC